Presented here are 27 T cell receptor beta chains from one specimen sequenced in a study of blood T cell repertoires in COVID-19. Generated by immunoSEQ multiplex PCR, the TCRdb table keeps only in-frame clones and is missing some. The sample records just under 350,000 clones, roughly 86% being singletons. The sequenced material came from peripheral blood. These receptors were collected from a woman in her seventies with COVID-19, enrolled during active disease.

The chain combines TRBV18 with TRBJ2-1; 12 bases map to TRBD2. The CDR3 extends over 17 amino acids. Germline CDR1 KGHSH, CDR2 LQKENI. V lost 3 bases, J lost 6 bases, and 9 bases stayed unmatched. CDR3 coding DNA: TGTGCCAGCTCACCTCCGAGCCTAGCGGGGGGGTCCAATGAGCAGTTCTTC. Translating gives CASSPPSLAGGSNEQFF. The full variable domain, with the rest looked up from reference TRBV18 and TRBJ2-1, is NAGVMQNPRHLVRRRGQEARLRCSPMKGHSHVYWYRQLPEEGLKFMVYLQKENIIDESGMPKERFSAEFPKEGPSILRIQQVVRGDSAAYFCASSPPSLAGGSNEQFFGPGTRLTVL.

V usage is TRBV15 and J usage is TRBJ1-1, with a weak D call TRBD1 (5 bases). V was pared by 1 base and J by 7 bases, with 7 bases between. The CDR3 has 12 residues. Germline V CDR1 and CDR2: LNHNV, YYDKDF (reference sequence). The CDR3 DNA follows: TGTGCCACCAGCAGAGTGGGGCGTGAAGCTTTCTTT. It translates to CATSRVGREAFF.

The gene calls are TRBV3-1 (or the pseudogene TRBV3-2) and TRBJ1-6; tentative D call: TRBD1 (5 bases). V was trimmed by 9 bases and J by 4 bases, leaving 10 bases between them. Germline CDR1 reads LGHDT; CDR2 reads YNNKEL (reference sequence). This CDR3 comprises 13 residues. CDR3 DNA: TGTGCCAGTCAGGGCATATATAATTCACCCCTCCACTTT. It is translated as CASQGIYNSPLHF.

The chain couples TRBV29-1 to TRBJ2-3; a weak D match, TRBD2 (5 bases). The CDR3 has 13 amino acids. V gave up 4 bases and J gave up 0 bases, with 8 bases separating them. Germline values: CDR1 SQVTM, CDR2 ANQGSEA. The CDR3 spells CSVGRGSTDTQYF. In DNA, the CDR3 is TGCAGCGTTGGTCGGGGAAGCACAGATACGCAGTATTTT.

CDR3 loop: CASSYWDRSGGYTF. The CDR3, as DNA: TGTGCCAGCAGTTACTGGGACAGAAGTGGTGGCTACACCTTC. The rearrangement uses TRBV6-5 and TRBJ1-2; 7 bases align to TRBD1. CDR3 length equals 14 residues. Per germline, CDR1 MNHEY and CDR2 SVGAGI. Trimming removed 1 base from V and 7 bases from J; junction bases left unmatched: 6.

Comment on this clone: The same CDR3 arises from other DNA sequences in this sample as well. This chain uses TRBV5-1 with TRBJ2-1; TRBD1 matches 7 bases. Germline CDR1 is SGHRS and CDR2 is YFSETQ. V lost 6 bases, J lost 6 bases, and 0 bases stayed unmatched. The CDR3 covers 11 residues. The CDR3 sequence is CASTGGNEQFF. In DNA form, the CDR3 reads TGCGCCAGCACAGGGGGCAATGAGCAGTTCTTC.

The chain combines TRBV5-4 with TRBJ2-6, with 9 bases matching TRBD2. J was trimmed by 4 bases and V by 5 bases; bases with no gene match: 7. CDR3 length: 16 residues. The V gene's germline CDR1 is SGHNT and CDR2 YYREEE (reference sequence). The CDR3 DNA is TGTGCCAGCAGTTTTAGCGGGGGCATCGGGGCCAACGTCCTGACTTTC. Translated, it gives CASSFSGGIGANVLTF.

There are a few counts of this clone. The rearrangement links TRBV11-2 to TRBJ1-2; 10 bases are a match to TRBD1. Trimming took 5 bases from V and 5 from J; bases not matched to a gene: 11. The CDR3 loop spans 16 amino acids. Germline CDR1 is SGHAT and CDR2 is FQNNGV. CDR3 sequence (DNA): TGTGCCAGCAGCCCGGCGGGACAGGGGCGCGGATATGGCTACACCTTC. Encoded protein: CASSPAGQGRGYGYTF.

The chain couples TRBV25-1 to TRBJ2-7; 7 bases line up with TRBD1. Germline V gene data show CDR1 as MGHDK and CDR2 as SYGVNS. The CDR3 runs to 14 residues. The V gene end was trimmed by 3 bases and the J gene end by 3 bases; junction bases not matched to a gene: 5. CDR3 DNA: TGTGCCAGCAGTGATATAGGGGGCGGCTACGAGCAGTACTTC. It is translated as CASSDIGGGYEQYF.

V usage is TRBV5-1 and J usage is TRBJ1-2; TRBD1 matches at 9 bases. The ends lost 3 bases at V and 3 bases at J; junction bases unmatched: 6. From germline, CDR1 is SGHRS and CDR2 YFSETQ. The CDR3 totals 15 residues. For the CDR3, the DNA is TGCGCCAGCAGCTGGACAGGGGCGCAGGACTATGGCTACACCTTC. Its protein product is CASSWTGAQDYGYTF.

V usage is TRBV7-3 and J usage is TRBJ2-3; D unclear. The CDR3 covers 13 residues. Germline lookup yields CDR1 SGHTA and CDR2 FQGTGA. V was pared by 2 bases and J by 3 bases, with 6 bases between. The CDR3 sequence is CASSLQRTDTQYF. In DNA form, the CDR3 reads TGTGCCAGCAGCTTACAGCGAACAGATACGCAGTATTTT.

About this clone: At one boundary the junction diverges from the germline segment, which might be a read error. The J gene is TRBJ2-2, the V gene TRBV19; tentative D call: TRBD1 (5 bases). This CDR3 comprises 15 residues. CDR1 is LNHDA and CDR2 is SQIVND in the germline V gene (reference sequence). CDR3 residues: CASTNGQTKTGELFF. DNA for the CDR3: TGTGCCAGTACCAATGGACAAACGAAAACCGGGGAGCTGTTTTTT.

This rearrangement joins TRBV3-1 (or the pseudogene TRBV3-2) to TRBJ2-3, with D perhaps matching TRBD2 (5 bases). This CDR3 has 17 residues. The V gene's germline CDR1 is LGHDT and CDR2 YNNKEL (reference sequence). The V gene lost 6 bases and the J gene lost 2 bases, with 21 bases spanning the gap. In DNA, the CDR3 is TGTGCCAGCAGTTTCGGACTCCTCAAAACCTACACAGATACGCAGTATTTT. Translation gives CASSFGLLKTYTDTQYF.

Notes on this clone: The identical CDR3 is also encoded by other nucleotide sequences in the sample. The chain recombines TRBV14 with TRBJ1-1; a possible D gene is TRBD1 (6 bases). V was trimmed by 8 bases and J by 1 base, leaving 11 bases between them. The germline gives CDR1 SGHDN, CDR2 FVKESK. The CDR3 loop spans 13 amino acids. The CDR3 DNA reads TGTGCCAGCTCCCAGGACAGGAACACTGAAGCTTTCTTT. It is translated as CASSQDRNTEAFF.

This clone has only a few counts. The rearrangement joins TRBV19 to TRBJ1-1; D remains unclear. CDR1 and CDR2 (germline): LNHDA, SQIVND (reference sequence). V was clipped by 3 bases and J by 1 base, with 6 bases between them. This CDR3 has 13 residues. The CDR3 DNA follows: TGTGCCAGTAGTATCGGCGGGAACACTGAAGCTTTCTTT. It is translated as CASSIGGNTEAFF.

The chain carries TRBV29-1 and TRBJ1-2; no clear D gene. Germline assignment: CDR1 SQVTM and CDR2 ANQGSEA. Trimming removed 0 bases from V and 7 bases from J, with 15 bases in between. The CDR3 length is 14 residues. The DNA of the CDR3 is TGCAGCGTTGAAGATCATGGCCTAGCGGCTGGCTACACCTTC. It yields the protein CSVEDHGLAAGYTF.

The V and J genes are TRBV28 and TRBJ2-7, with D tentatively TRBD1 (6 bases). Per germline, CDR1 MDHEN and CDR2 SYDVKM. The CDR3 runs 14 residues. Trimming removed 7 bases at V and 4 bases at J, with 17 bases between. CDR3 region: CASKPRDNFYEQYF. CDR3 sequence (DNA): TGTGCCAGCAAACCCCGGGACAATTTTTACGAGCAGTACTTC.

This rearrangement joins TRBV5-6 to TRBJ1-2, with TRBD1 matching 10 bases. This CDR3 comprises 13 residues. V lost 4 bases, J lost 4 bases, and 1 base stayed unmatched. Per the germline V gene, CDR1 is SGHDT and CDR2 is YYEEEE. DNA of the CDR3: TGTGCCAGCAGCCGGGACAGGGGCTATGGCTACACCTTC. It encodes CASSRDRGYGYTF.

This clone has just a few counts. The chain has TRBV6-2 or TRBV6-3 and TRBJ1-1; D perhaps matches TRBD1 (5 bases). In germline, CDR1 is MNHEY, CDR2 SVGEGT. The CDR3 extends over 16 amino acids. Between the trimmed V and J ends, which lost 6 bases and 0 bases, there was a span of 17 bases. The CDR3 DNA reads TGTGCCAGCAGCCAAGACACAGGTCCCATGAACACTGAAGCTTTCTTT. This translates into CASSQDTGPMNTEAFF.

This clone was seen only once. V and J are TRBV19 and TRBJ1-2; maybe TRBD1 (6 bases). Germline V CDR1 and CDR2: LNHDA, SQIVND (reference sequence). The CDR3 length is 13 residues. The ends were cut back, 5 bases at V and 2 bases at J, with 9 bases in the middle. CDR3 sequence (DNA): TGTGCCAGTAGTTACAGGGCCAACTATGGCTACACCTTC. Its translation is CASSYRANYGYTF.

The rearrangement links TRBV24-1 to TRBJ1-2; D is unclear. The germline V and J ends were trimmed by 1 base and 6 bases, with 2 bases remaining between them. The CDR3 consists of 11 residues. From germline, CDR1 is KGHDR and CDR2 SFDVKD. In nucleotides, the CDR3 is TGTGCCACCAGTGATTTCGATGGCTACACCTTC. It codes for CATSDFDGYTF.

The table lists this clone with a few counts. The V and J genes are TRBV6-4 and TRBJ2-3, with 9 bases that match TRBD2. V was clipped by 6 bases and J by 1 base; unmatched bases: 5. From germline, CDR1 is MRHNA and CDR2 SNTAGT. CDR3 length equals 15 residues. The CDR3 spells CASSLSSGGTDTQYF. The CDR3 nucleotides read TGTGCCAGCAGCTTATCTAGCGGGGGCACAGATACGCAGTATTTT.

This clone was counted between two and nine times. This chain joins TRBV19 and TRBJ1-2; the match to TRBD1 covers 8 bases. The germline CDR1 and CDR2 sequences are LNHDA and SQIVND (reference sequence). With 4 bases clipped from V and 9 bases from J, the junction kept 7 bases outside the gene matches. The CDR3 runs to 13 residues. This chain's CDR3 is CASSTSGGNSYTF. In DNA, the CDR3 is TGTGCCAGTAGTACCTCAGGGGGCAATAGCTACACCTTC.

V usage is TRBV5-4 and J usage is TRBJ1-4; 7 bases are shared with TRBD1. Germline CDR1 SGHNT, CDR2 YYREEE (reference sequence). Germline trimming cut 2 bases from V and 5 bases from J; bases unmatched to any gene: 3. This CDR3 has 14 amino acids. CDR3 DNA: TGTGCCAGCAGCTTCTCGGGACAGAATGAAAAACTGTTTTTT. This sequence encodes CASSFSGQNEKLFF.

The rearrangement joins TRBV15 to TRBJ1-6; 8 bases agree with TRBD1. The CDR3 runs to 16 residues. The V gene end was trimmed by 3 bases and the J gene end by 4 bases; junction bases not matched to a gene: 5. CDR1 LNHNV and CDR2 YYDKDF come from the germline V gene (reference sequence). The DNA for the CDR3 is TGTGCCACCAGCAGGTGGACAGGGACATATAATTCACCCCTCCACTTT. As protein: CATSRWTGTYNSPLHF.

The chain is built from TRBV28 and TRBJ1-1; a weak D match, TRBD1 (6 bases). With 11 bases removed from V and 7 bases from J, the gap between germline ends came to 14 bases. CDR1 is MDHEN and CDR2 is SYDVKM in the germline V gene. The CDR3 runs 11 residues. The CDR3 nucleotides read TGTGCCGGCATCGGACAGAATGAAGCTTTCTTT. Encoded protein: CAGIGQNEAFF.

The chain joins TRBV2 to TRBJ2-7; TRBD1 agrees at 7 bases. CDR1 is SNHLY, CDR2 FYNNEI, per germline. Trimming cost V 4 bases and J 5 bases; bases outside gene matches: 2. This CDR3 is built from 12 residues. Written as DNA, the CDR3 is TGTGCCAGCAGTGTTACAGGGGACGAGCAGTACTTC. Translating it yields CASSVTGDEQYF.